The 32 T cell receptor beta chains presented below share a single source sample, sequenced in a study of T cell changes during pregnancy in multiple sclerosis. Using immunoSEQ multiplex PCR, the repertoire was profiled, and TCRdb retains in-frame clones only, with some absent. This table has 40,000 to 55,000 clones, about nine tenths appearing once. The sequencing used CD4+ T cells from peripheral blood mononuclear cells, collected after pregnancy. Every receptor here comes from a female donor in good health, enrolled as a control in a pregnancy study.

The chain links TRBV7-8 to TRBJ2-3; 11 bases are shared with TRBD2. The CDR3 loop spans 15 amino acids. V lost 2 bases to trimming and J lost 11 bases; unmatched junction nucleotides: 9. The germline V gene has CDR1 SGHVS and CDR2 FQNEAQ. CDR3 nucleotide sequence: TGTGCCAGCAGCTTACTACCTAGCGGGGGGATCGAGCAGTATTTT. Its translation is CASSLLPSGGIEQYF.

The chain recombines TRBV6-1 with TRBJ2-7, with no clear D. Trimming left V 7 bases short and J 5 bases short, with 9 bases between. This CDR3 contains 11 residues. Germline V gene data show CDR1 as MNHNS and CDR2 as SASEGT. The CDR3 region is CASNTVHEQYF. The CDR3 bases are TGTGCCAGCAATACGGTCCACGAGCAGTACTTC.

The chain links TRBV6-1 to TRBJ2-2; perhaps TRBD1 as D (5 bases). Trimming took 2 bases from V and 8 from J, leaving 12 bases between them. Germline CDR1 is MNHNS and CDR2 is SASEGT. The CDR3 extends over 14 amino acids. This CDR3 reads CASSEMAGYGELFF. The CDR3, as DNA: TGTGCCAGCAGTGAAATGGCAGGGTATGGGGAGCTGTTTTTT.

The chain joins TRBV11-2 to TRBJ1-1; a weak D match, TRBD1 (6 bases). Trimming shortened V by 4 bases and J by 1 base, and 10 bases separated the two germline ends. The CDR3 contains 14 residues. The germline CDR1 and CDR2 sequences are SGHAT and FQNNGV. The CDR3 nucleotides are TGTGCCAGCAGCTCTACAGGGTGGAACACTGAAGCTTTCTTT. This translates into CASSSTGWNTEAFF.

The chain is built from TRBV6-6 and TRBJ2-4; TRBD1 matches 7 bases. CDR3 length: 11 amino acids. V gave up 11 bases and J gave up 8 bases; unmatched junction bases: 6. Germline CDR1 is MNHNY and CDR2 is SVGAGI (reference sequence). CDR3 bases: TGTGCCTTACGACAGGGCGACATTCAGTACTTC. It yields the protein CALRQGDIQYF.

This chain links TRBV2 with TRBJ1-4; D is ambiguous. Germline V gives CDR1 SNHLY, CDR2 FYNNEI. V lost 7 bases and J 0 bases, leaving 9 bases between the germline ends. The CDR3 has 14 residues. The CDR3 region is CASKEITTNEKLFF. CDR3 coding DNA: TGTGCCAGCAAGGAGATAACAACTAATGAAAAACTGTTTTTT.

V is TRBV6-4 and J is TRBJ2-7; D possibly corresponds to TRBD2 (5 bases). The V and J ends lost 6 bases and 5 bases respectively, with 23 bases between them. Germline V gene data show CDR1 as MRHNA and CDR2 as SNTAGT. The CDR3 consists of 16 residues. Here the CDR3 DNA reads TGTGCCAGCAGCCCCGGGGTCCTAGCAGAAACGGACGAGCAGTACTTC. Protein sequence: CASSPGVLAETDEQYF.

This clone is medium-sized by share. V gene TRBV7-3 combines with J gene TRBJ2-5; D is perhaps TRBD2 (6 bases). The CDR3 has 16 amino acids. Germline V CDR1 and CDR2: SGHTA, FQGTGA. The V end was cut by 5 bases, the J end by 5 bases, with 21 bases between. The CDR3 sequence: CASSNPGGPERETQYF. The CDR3 DNA reads as TGTGCCAGCAGCAATCCCGGGGGTCCAGAAAGGGAGACCCAGTACTTC.

The chain carries TRBV10-3 and TRBJ2-2; D could derive from TRBD1 or TRBD2 (5 bases each). The ends were cut back, 8 bases at V and 0 bases at J, with 10 bases in the middle. The CDR3 has 14 residues. Germline CDR1 is ENHRY and CDR2 is SYGVKD. The chain's CDR3 is CAIGGGANTGELFF. The CDR3 coding sequence is TGTGCCATCGGTGGGGGAGCGAACACCGGGGAGCTGTTTTTT.

The rearrangement links TRBV27 to TRBJ1-1; 7 bases align to TRBD1. Trimming removed 5 bases from V and 5 bases from J; junction bases left unmatched: 14. This CDR3 has 16 residues. Germline V lookup: CDR1 MNHEY, CDR2 SMNVEV (reference sequence). CDR3 nucleotide sequence: TGTGCCAGCAGTACCCCGTTAGGAGGGGGCCGTACTGAAGCTTTCTTT. Translating it yields CASSTPLGGGRTEAFF.

The chain has TRBV29-1 and TRBJ1-2; 11 bases are shared with TRBD1. This CDR3 has 13 residues. Germline CDR1 reads SQVTM; CDR2 reads ANQGSEA. The junction had 4 bases not matched to a gene; V was cut back by 3 bases and J by 7 bases. The DNA for the CDR3 is TGCAGCGTTGACGGACAGGGGGCGGGTGGCTACACCTTC. This encodes CSVDGQGAGGYTF.

This clone appeared once. The genes are TRBV5-1 and TRBJ2-2; D is undetermined. Trimming took off 0 bases at V and 3 bases at J, with 9 bases between the two ends. Germline-derived CDR1 and CDR2 are SGHRS and YFSETQ. The CDR3 totals 15 residues. The CDR3 spells CASSLDGPHTGELFF. CDR3 coding DNA: TGCGCCAGCAGCTTGGATGGGCCTCACACCGGGGAGCTGTTTTTT.

This clone occurred once. The genes are TRBV28 and TRBJ1-2, with unresolved D. V was clipped by 4 bases and J by 0 bases, with 18 bases between them. Per the germline V gene, CDR1 is MDHEN and CDR2 is SYDVKM. The CDR3 totals 17 residues. CDR3 residues: CASSSTTSRAANYGYTF. The CDR3, as DNA: TGTGCCAGCAGTTCGACTACGAGTCGGGCGGCTAACTATGGCTACACCTTC.

This sequence joins TRBV6-5 and TRBJ2-7, with a possible D match to TRBD2 (6 bases). The V and J ends lost 0 bases and 5 bases respectively, with 11 bases between them. The CDR3 has 14 amino acids. The germline V gene encodes CDR1 MNHEY and CDR2 SVGAGI. The DNA for the CDR3 is TGTGCCAGCAGTTACTCGGGGAGGAGTAACGAGCAGTACTTC. Its translation is CASSYSGRSNEQYF.

V and J are TRBV7-6 and TRBJ2-2; the match to TRBD1 covers 11 bases. The CDR3 is 15 residues long. Germline V gene sequence: CDR1 SGHVS, CDR2 FNYEAQ. V lost 5 bases to trimming and J lost 4 bases; unmatched junction nucleotides: 3. The DNA for the CDR3 is TGTGCCAGCAGCCCGGGACAGGGGGGCACCGGGGAGCTGTTTTTT. Its protein product is CASSPGQGGTGELFF.

This chain joins TRBV7-9 and TRBJ1-1; D unresolved. CDR1 is SEHNR and CDR2 is FQNEAQ in the germline V gene (reference sequence). This CDR3 contains 13 residues. V was trimmed by 1 base and J by 3 bases, leaving 6 bases between them. This CDR3 reads CASSLDRYTEAFF. Written as DNA, the CDR3 is TGTGCCAGCAGCTTAGACAGATACACTGAAGCTTTCTTT.

Worth noting for this clone: Other DNA sequences in the sample encode the same CDR3. CDR3 loop: CASSLAGGPYEQYF. The CDR3 bases are TGTGCCAGCAGTTTGGCGGGAGGCCCCTACGAGCAGTACTTC. The rearrangement joins TRBV27 to TRBJ2-7, with 8 bases that match TRBD2. Germline V lookup: CDR1 MNHEY, CDR2 SMNVEV (reference sequence). This CDR3 is 14 amino acids long. J gave up 2 bases and V 3 bases, and 3 bases lay outside the gene matches.

This clone has just a few counts. The V gene is TRBV6-1, the J gene TRBJ1-1; TRBD1 might be the D (6 bases). Germline CDR1 MNHNS, CDR2 SASEGT. The CDR3 consists of 12 residues. The V and J ends lost 10 bases and 7 bases respectively, with 16 bases between them. The CDR3: CATGAGGYEAFF. CDR3 in DNA: TGTGCCACGGGGGCGGGGGGGTATGAAGCTTTCTTT.

The chain links TRBV6-1 to TRBJ1-1; D ambiguous. CDR3 length: 11 amino acids. V was cut by 4 bases and J by 10 bases, with 10 bases left in between. Germline CDR1 is MNHNS and CDR2 is SASEGT. This chain's CDR3 is CASSGTSSAFF. CDR3 bases: TGTGCCAGCAGTGGAACAAGTTCAGCTTTCTTT.

The gene calls are TRBV5-1 and TRBJ2-2; the D gene is possibly TRBD2 (5 bases). The CDR3 length is 14 residues. V lost 3 bases and J 7 bases, leaving 13 bases between the germline ends. CDR1 and CDR2 (germline): SGHRS, YFSETQ. CDR3 DNA sequence: TGCGCCAGCAGCTCCACACAAGCGGACGGGGAGCTGTTTTTT. It yields the protein CASSSTQADGELFF.

This clone was observed a handful of times. The J gene is TRBJ2-4, the V gene TRBV29-1; possibly TRBD2 for D (5 bases). V was cut by 4 bases and J by 7 bases, with 11 bases left in between. Germline V gene lookup returns CDR1 SQVTM and CDR2 ANQGSEA. The length of the CDR3 is 12 residues. The CDR3: CSVVSSGNIQYF. As DNA, the CDR3 is TGCAGCGTTGTGTCTTCGGGGAACATTCAGTACTTC.

The genes are TRBV2 and TRBJ2-5, with 8 bases that match TRBD2. CDR1 SNHLY and CDR2 FYNNEI come from the germline V gene. V lost 7 bases to trimming and J lost 5 bases; unmatched junction nucleotides: 12. The CDR3 contains 15 residues. CDR3 nucleotide sequence: TGTGCCAGCAACTTGATGCCGGGACTAGATGAGACCCAGTACTTC. Its translation is CASNLMPGLDETQYF.

This rearrangement joins TRBV7-9 to TRBJ2-1, with TRBD2 matching over 8 bases. Unmatched junction bases numbered 6, after V lost 1 base and J lost 10 bases. Germline V gene lookup returns CDR1 SEHNR and CDR2 FQNEAQ (reference sequence). The CDR3 is made up of 14 amino acids. The CDR3 is CASSLEGTSTEQFF. DNA of the CDR3: TGTGCCAGCAGCTTAGAAGGGACTAGTACCGAGCAGTTCTTC.

This clone was picked up one time. CDR3 region: CATSRDAKGTQYF. The CDR3 coding sequence is TGTGCCACCAGCAGAGATGCCAAGGGGACGCAGTATTTT. This chain links TRBV15 with TRBJ2-3; D might be TRBD1 (5 bases). The CDR3 is 13 residues long. CDR1 is LNHNV and CDR2 is YYDKDF in the germline V gene (reference sequence). V was shortened by 0 bases and J by 9 bases, with 10 bases between the two germline ends.

The gene calls are TRBV7-9 and TRBJ2-7; the D gene is possibly TRBD1 (6 bases). This CDR3 contains 13 residues. Trimming removed 5 bases at V and 5 bases at J, with 13 bases between. The germline gives CDR1 SEHNR, CDR2 FQNEAQ (reference sequence). The CDR3 loop is CASSKVQGHEQYF. In nucleotides, the CDR3 is TGTGCCAGCAGCAAAGTACAGGGCCACGAGCAGTACTTC.

The CDR3 region is CASSQTGTYGYTF. CDR3 sequence (DNA): TGTGCCAGCAGCCAGACAGGGACCTATGGCTACACCTTC. The chain uses TRBV16 and TRBJ1-2, with TRBD1 identical over 7 bases. CDR3 length equals 13 residues. V shed 3 bases and J 4 bases; nucleotides not matched to a gene: 2. CDR1 and CDR2 from the germline V gene are KGHSY and FQNENV.

The chain uses TRBV5-6 and TRBJ1-2; D gene uncertain. The CDR3 extends over 12 amino acids. CDR1 SGHDT and CDR2 YYEEEE come from the germline V gene. Trimming removed 4 bases from V and 5 bases from J, with 9 bases in between. CDR3 coding DNA: TGTGCCAGCAGCCTGGACGGGTATGGCTACACCTTC. Its translation: CASSLDGYGYTF.

The chain employs TRBV7-9 and TRBJ2-1; the D gene is possibly TRBD2 (6 bases). The germline gives CDR1 SEHNR, CDR2 FQNEAQ (reference sequence). Trimming cost V 1 base and J 4 bases, with 11 bases left between them. CDR3 size: 15 residues. This CDR3 is CASSLEAGIYNEQFF. CDR3 in DNA: TGTGCCAGCAGCTTAGAGGCGGGGATTTACAATGAGCAGTTCTTC.

This chain connects TRBV5-1 to TRBJ2-1, with TRBD2 matching 8 bases. The CDR3 runs 16 residues. Germline values: CDR1 SGHRS, CDR2 YFSETQ. V was pared by 0 bases and J by 5 bases, with 7 bases of the junction left unmatched. This chain's CDR3 is CASSLAPGGMNNEQFF. DNA for the CDR3: TGCGCCAGCAGCTTGGCCCCGGGGGGGATGAACAATGAGCAGTTCTTC. The full variable domain, rest sourced from reference TRBV5-1 and TRBJ2-1, is KAGVTQTPRYLIKTRGQQVTLSCSPISGHRSVSWYQQTPGQGLQFLFEYFSETQRNKGNFPGRFSGRQFSNSRSEMNVSTLELGDSALYLCASSLAPGGMNNEQFFGPGTRLTVL.

This chain joins TRBV28 and TRBJ2-7; TRBD2 matches at 9 bases. V shed 3 bases and J 4 bases; nucleotides not matched to a gene: 4. Germline loops: CDR1 MDHEN, CDR2 SYDVKM. This CDR3 comprises 14 residues. CDR3 nucleotides: TGTGCCAGCAGTTTGCGGGGGGGGCGATACGAGCAGTACTTC. As protein: CASSLRGGRYEQYF.

The chain employs TRBV18 and TRBJ1-5; D possibly corresponds to TRBD1 (6 bases). V lost 6 bases, J lost 3 bases, and 12 bases lay in between. Germline CDR1 is KGHSH and CDR2 is LQKENI. CDR3 length: 14 amino acids. CDR3 in amino acids: CASSPDRNNQPQHF. For the CDR3, the DNA is TGTGCCAGCTCCCCCGACAGGAACAATCAGCCCCAGCATTTT.

This chain uses TRBV7-9 with TRBJ2-2, with TRBD1 matching over 8 bases. The CDR3 has 16 amino acids. Germline loops: CDR1 SEHNR, CDR2 FQNEAQ (reference sequence). V was pared by 3 bases and J by 0 bases, with 3 bases of the junction left unmatched. CDR3 bases: TGTGCCAGCAGCTTGGACAGGGCCCCGAACACCGGGGAGCTGTTTTTT. It encodes CASSLDRAPNTGELFF.